The 32 T cell receptor beta chains below all came from one sample that was sequenced in a study of control samples from healthy donors and cancer patients. Clones were sequenced by immunoSEQ multiplex PCR, and TCRdb holds only the in-frame ones, with some missing. The sample lists 35,000 to 55,000 clones; around 93% were seen once. The sample was PBMCs. The receptors shown here come from a woman aged 40 to 49 with head and neck cancer.

This clone turned up a few times. V gene TRBV19 combines with J gene TRBJ2-1, with 8 bases lining up with TRBD2. Germline V gives CDR1 LNHDA, CDR2 SQIVND (reference sequence). V shed 3 bases and J 5 bases; nucleotides not matched to a gene: 9. The CDR3 is made up of 16 amino acids. CDR3 protein: CASSMLSGGPDNEQFF. In DNA form, the CDR3 reads TGTGCCAGTAGTATGTTGTCGGGAGGGCCGGACAATGAGCAGTTCTTC.

The chain has TRBV6-1 and TRBJ2-7, with 7 bases aligning to TRBD2. CDR1 and CDR2 (germline): MNHNS, SASEGT. This CDR3 contains 15 residues. V was pared by 0 bases and J by 5 bases, with 7 bases of the junction left unmatched. The CDR3 here is CASSEASAGYDEQYF. The CDR3 DNA reads TGTGCCAGCAGTGAAGCATCAGCGGGATACGACGAGCAGTACTTC.

The CDR3 protein is CASSLNFQGLANYGYTF. The CDR3 DNA is TGTGCCAGCAGCCTCAATTTTCAGGGTTTGGCTAACTATGGCTACACCTTC. The V call is TRBV3-1 (or the pseudogene TRBV3-2), the J call TRBJ1-2, with D perhaps matching TRBD1 (5 bases). CDR1 is LGHDT and CDR2 is YNNKEL in the germline V gene (reference sequence). Trimming stripped 4 bases from V and 0 bases from J, with 18 bases between. The CDR3 is 17 residues long.

This chain joins TRBV7-9 and TRBJ1-2; D is uncertain. Germline V lookup: CDR1 SEHNR, CDR2 FQNEAQ (reference sequence). The CDR3 covers 11 residues. Trimming left V 1 base short and J 6 bases short, with 3 bases between. CDR3 loop: CASSLDHGYTF. The DNA for the CDR3 is TGTGCCAGCAGCTTAGACCATGGCTACACCTTC. Complete variable domain (other parts from reference TRBV7-9 and TRBJ1-2): DTGVSQNPRHKITKRGQNVTFRCDPISEHNRLYWYRQTLGQGPEFLTYFQNEAQLEKSRLLSDRFSAERPKGSFSTLEIQRTEQGDSAMYLCASSLDHGYTFGSGTRLTVV.

The chain uses TRBV25-1 and TRBJ2-7, with 7 bases lining up with TRBD1. V lost 8 bases, J lost 2 bases, and 12 bases stayed unmatched. This CDR3 comprises 15 residues. Germline V gives CDR1 MGHDK, CDR2 SYGVNS. The CDR3 loop reads CASQQGTLPTYEQYF. CDR3 DNA sequence: TGTGCCAGCCAACAGGGGACGCTCCCCACCTACGAGCAGTACTTC.

V is TRBV5-8 and J is TRBJ2-5; TRBD2 matches 9 bases. V shed 3 bases and J 2 bases; nucleotides not matched to a gene: 11. Germline V gene lookup returns CDR1 SGHTS and CDR2 YDEGEE. There are 17 residues in the CDR3. The CDR3 loop is CASSSFRSGGPQETQYF. CDR3 nucleotides: TGTGCCAGCAGCTCCTTTAGGAGCGGGGGGCCGCAAGAGACCCAGTACTTC.

The V call is TRBV12-5, the J call TRBJ2-2; 8 nucleotides align to TRBD2. J lost 3 bases, V lost 4 bases, and 4 bases had no gene match. CDR1 and CDR2 (germline): LGHNT, FRNRAP. This CDR3 contains 15 residues. The CDR3 DNA reads TGTGCTAGTGGTTCGGGGGGGAGTTACACCGGGGAGCTGTTTTTT. Translating gives CASGSGGSYTGELFF.

This sequence joins TRBV19 and TRBJ1-5; D unclear. The CDR3 covers 15 residues. Deletions cut 6 bases from V and 3 bases from J, with 15 bases between. Germline V gene lookup returns CDR1 LNHDA and CDR2 SQIVND (reference sequence). The CDR3 protein is CASSMGLSNNQPQHF. The CDR3 coding sequence is TGTGCCAGTAGCATGGGGTTGAGTAACAATCAGCCCCAGCATTTT.

The chain is built from TRBV3-1 (or the pseudogene TRBV3-2) and TRBJ1-1; the match to TRBD1 covers 7 bases. The CDR3 covers 13 residues. V shed 2 bases, J shed 4 bases, and the junction held 1 base outside the gene matches. The germline V gene has CDR1 LGHDT and CDR2 YNNKEL (reference sequence). In DNA form, the CDR3 reads TGTGCCAGCAGCCAAAACAGGGGCACTGAAGCTTTCTTT. It specifies CASSQNRGTEAFF.

This chain connects TRBV4-1 to TRBJ2-1; 10 bases align to TRBD2. The ends lost 0 bases at V and 3 bases at J; junction bases unmatched: 5. Germline V gene sequence: CDR1 MGHRA, CDR2 YSYEKL. The CDR3 spans 17 residues. CDR3 protein: CASSQEPTSGVYNEQFF. CDR3 bases: TGCGCCAGCAGCCAAGAACCTACTAGCGGGGTCTACAATGAGCAGTTCTTC.

J is TRBJ1-1 and V is TRBV5-6; D may be TRBD1 (6 bases). The V end lost 0 bases, the J end lost 5 bases, and 20 bases lay between the germline ends. Germline V gene sequence: CDR1 SGHDT, CDR2 YYEEEE. The CDR3 extends over 17 amino acids. CDR3 sequence: CASSLGVAGAGRTEAFF. For the CDR3, the DNA is TGTGCCAGCAGCTTGGGAGTGGCGGGGGCAGGTAGGACTGAAGCTTTCTTT.

This clone was counted a single time. The J gene is TRBJ2-5, the V gene TRBV11-3; D uncertain. Germline V gene data show CDR1 as SGHNT and CDR2 as YENEEA. V was shortened by 4 bases and J by 3 bases, with 15 bases between the two germline ends. The CDR3 covers 15 residues. As DNA, the CDR3 is TGTGCCAGCAGCTCGACCGGAAAGGTGGAAGAGACCCAGTACTTC. Its protein product is CASSSTGKVEETQYF.

The chain uses TRBV18 and TRBJ1-2; D possibly corresponds to TRBD1 (5 bases). CDR3 size: 12 residues. Germline V gene data show CDR1 as KGHSH and CDR2 as LQKENI. Trimming left V 3 bases short and J 7 bases short, with 9 bases between. CDR3 coding DNA: TGTGCCAGCTCACCCAGGGTATCTGGCTACACCTTC. It codes for CASSPRVSGYTF.

The chain recombines TRBV3-1 (or the pseudogene TRBV3-2) with TRBJ2-2; 8 nucleotides agree with TRBD1. V lost 3 bases and J lost 6; bases outside the gene matches: 0. Germline V gene lookup returns CDR1 LGHDT and CDR2 YNNKEL (reference sequence). The CDR3 is made up of 13 amino acids. The CDR3 here is CASSQTGAGELFF. In DNA form, the CDR3 reads TGTGCCAGCAGCCAGACAGGGGCCGGGGAGCTGTTTTTT.

The J gene is TRBJ1-1, the V gene TRBV6-5; D is perhaps TRBD1 (5 bases). Trimming pared 8 bases from V and 11 bases from J, leaving 15 bases between. Germline CDR1 and CDR2: MNHEY and SVGAGI. This CDR3 region has 11 residues. The CDR3 DNA reads as TGTGCCAGCTTATACCAGGGTTCCGCTTTCTTT. This codes for CASLYQGSAFF.

This chain links TRBV16 with TRBJ1-4, with 10 bases matching TRBD1. Per germline, CDR1 KGHSY and CDR2 FQNENV. Trimming at V came to 4 bases and at J to 5 bases, leaving 4 bases not matched to a gene. The CDR3 is 15 residues long. The CDR3 here is CASSRATGGNEKLFF. The CDR3 DNA reads as TGTGCCAGCAGCCGAGCGACAGGGGGCAATGAAAAACTGTTTTTT.

CDR3: CASSPQRALAGASTDTQYF. For the CDR3, the DNA is TGTGCCAGCTCACCTCAGCGGGCTCTAGCGGGAGCTAGCACAGATACGCAGTATTTT. The chain links TRBV18 to TRBJ2-3; 10 nucleotides agree with TRBD2. CDR3 length: 19 residues. Germline-derived CDR1 and CDR2 are KGHSH and LQKENI. The V and J ends lost 3 bases and 0 bases, in that order; junction bases with no gene match: 12.

J is TRBJ1-5 and V is TRBV28, with 7 nucleotides matching TRBD1. Unmatched junction bases numbered 10, after V lost 7 bases and J lost 1 base. Germline V lookup: CDR1 MDHEN, CDR2 SYDVKM. This CDR3 spans 16 amino acids. The CDR3 is CASILGGFTSNQPQHF. Written as DNA, the CDR3 is TGTGCCAGCATCCTAGGGGGCTTTACCAGCAATCAGCCCCAGCATTTT.

The chain combines TRBV28 with TRBJ2-7; D is undetermined. The CDR3 length is 13 residues. The V and J ends lost 8 bases and 6 bases respectively, with 17 bases between them. The germline V gene encodes CDR1 MDHEN and CDR2 SYDVKM. The CDR3 reads CASGNVLIFEQYF. The CDR3 DNA reads as TGTGCCAGCGGGAACGTCCTTATTTTCGAGCAGTACTTC. Combining the CDR3 with reference TRBV28 and TRBJ2-7 gives the whole variable domain DVKVTQSSRYLVKRTGEKVFLECVQDMDHENMFWYRQDPGLGLRLIYFSYDVKMKEKGDIPEGYSVSREKKERFSLILESASTNQTSMYLCASGNVLIFEQYFGPGTRLTVT.

This clone was counted once. J is TRBJ2-2 and V is TRBV7-3; no clear D. The CDR3 runs to 13 residues. The germline V gene encodes CDR1 SGHTA and CDR2 FQGTGA. The germline V and J ends were trimmed by 2 bases and 4 bases, with 5 bases remaining between them. The CDR3 sequence: CASSLQSTGELFF. In DNA form, the CDR3 reads TGTGCCAGCAGCTTACAAAGCACCGGGGAGCTGTTTTTT.

The chain is built from TRBV19 and TRBJ1-2, with D perhaps TRBD1 (6 bases). The germline V and J ends were trimmed by 3 bases and 0 bases, with 17 bases remaining between them. The CDR3 is made up of 17 amino acids. CDR1 and CDR2 (germline): LNHDA, SQIVND (reference sequence). The CDR3 DNA reads TGTGCCAGTAGTATTCCGATCCGGACAGCCACTAACTATGGCTACACCTTC. It is translated as CASSIPIRTATNYGYTF.

The CDR3 sequence is CASSQDRPQETQYF. DNA for the CDR3: TGTGCCAGCAGCCAAGATCGCCCTCAAGAGACCCAGTACTTC. The gene calls are TRBV3-1 (or the pseudogene TRBV3-2) and TRBJ2-5, with D hard to call. CDR1 and CDR2 from the germline V gene are LGHDT and YNNKEL (reference sequence). V was clipped by 0 bases and J by 2 bases, with 7 bases between them. This CDR3 has 14 amino acids.

The genes are TRBV4-1 and TRBJ2-5; TRBD2 agrees at 9 bases. The CDR3 has 16 amino acids. Per germline, CDR1 MGHRA and CDR2 YSYEKL. Germline trimming cut 1 base from V and 5 bases from J; bases unmatched to any gene: 8. The CDR3, as DNA: TGCGCCAGCAGCCAAGCAAGCGGGGGGTACCGCGAGACCCAGTACTTC. This sequence encodes CASSQASGGYRETQYF.

This sequence joins TRBV6-6 and TRBJ2-2; TRBD2 aligns across 10 bases. V dropped 2 bases and J dropped 3; count of bases not matched to a gene: 0. The germline gives CDR1 MNHNY, CDR2 SVGAGI (reference sequence). CDR3 length: 15 residues. The CDR3 DNA reads as TGTGCCAGCAGTTACCTAGCGGGAGACACCGGGGAGCTGTTTTTT. As protein: CASSYLAGDTGELFF.

The chain joins TRBV5-3 to TRBJ2-2; D is unresolved. TRBV5-3 counts as an open reading frame of uncertain function. CDR3 size: 15 residues. V lost 3 bases to trimming and J lost 3 bases, with 12 bases between them. The CDR3 DNA reads TGTGCCAGAAGCTCCGCCGAGCCTGACACCGGGGAGCTGTTTTTT. Translating it yields CARSSAEPDTGELFF.

This chain links TRBV27 with TRBJ2-7, with 9 bases matching TRBD1. The CDR3 spans 14 residues. V lost 3 bases, J lost 7 bases, and 7 bases stayed unmatched. Germline CDR1 and CDR2: MNHEY and SMNVEV (reference sequence). Written as DNA, the CDR3 is TGTGCCAGCAGTTTGGCCCGGACAGGGGTTGAGCAGTACTTC. As protein: CASSLARTGVEQYF.

The chain links TRBV7-9 to TRBJ2-7; D is possibly TRBD1 or TRBD2 (5 bases each). The CDR3 sequence is 15 residues long. Trimming cost V 5 bases and J 3 bases, with 17 bases left between them. CDR1 and CDR2 (germline): SEHNR, FQNEAQ (reference sequence). The CDR3 here is CASSAQSGTLYEQYF. The CDR3 DNA sequence: TGTGCCAGCAGCGCTCAAAGTGGGACCCTCTACGAGCAGTACTTC.

The chain is built from TRBV18 and TRBJ2-5; 7 bases match TRBD1. CDR3 length equals 14 residues. The V and J ends lost 3 bases and 4 bases, in that order; junction bases with no gene match: 5. Germline assignment: CDR1 KGHSH and CDR2 LQKENI. This chain's CDR3 is CASSPLRDRETQYF. CDR3 bases: TGTGCCAGCTCACCGCTCCGGGACAGAGAGACCCAGTACTTC.

The chain is built from TRBV4-1 and TRBJ1-2; D possibly corresponds to TRBD1 (6 bases). The length of the CDR3 is 16 residues. V gave up 2 bases and J gave up 5 bases, with 18 bases separating them. CDR1 MGHRA and CDR2 YSYEKL come from the germline V gene. CDR3 in DNA: TGCGCCAGCAGCCAATCCCAGGGGAAGGGGGTTTATGGCTACACCTTC. Protein: CASSQSQGKGVYGYTF.

The chain links TRBV21-1 to TRBJ2-4. TRBV21-1 is annotated as a pseudogene. CDR3 length equals 17 residues. The CDR3 nucleotides read TGTGCCAGCGCCCGCCCACGCCGGGCTGAAGCCAAAAACATTCAGTACTTC. Protein: CASARPRRAEAKNIQYF.

This clone showed up just once. This chain uses TRBV3-1 (or the pseudogene TRBV3-2) with TRBJ1-3; D not resolved. CDR1 LGHDT and CDR2 YNNKEL come from the germline V gene (reference sequence). V was shortened by 1 base and J by 0 bases, with 10 bases between the two germline ends. The CDR3 has 16 amino acids. CDR3: CASSQGARYSGNTIYF. CDR3 nucleotide sequence: TGTGCCAGCAGCCAAGGGGCCCGCTACTCTGGAAACACCATATATTTT.

CDR3 nucleotide sequence: TGTGCCATCAGTGAGTCGGGACAGGTGGGTTACGAGCAGTACTTC. Translated, it gives CAISESGQVGYEQYF. The chain uses TRBV10-3 and TRBJ2-7; TRBD1 agrees at 8 bases. The CDR3 runs to 15 residues. Per germline, CDR1 ENHRY and CDR2 SYGVKD. The V segment lost 0 bases and the J segment 4 bases; nucleotides outside the gene matches: 5.